This entry concerns a single TCR beta chain. Its antigen is undetermined. These data are taken from a study of T cells in Graves' hyperthyroidism and ophthalmopathy. Study information: Upon initial diagnosis and before any treatment, peripheral blood was collected.

Regarding the study as a whole: The model identified upcoming ophthalmopathy a median about 6.5 months ahead of onset.

The study included ophthalmopathy patients with Clinical Activity Score at least 3, NOSPECS grade at least 4 and duration under 3 months. The diagnoses drew upon clinical symptoms, serum thyroxine and TRAb, thyroid ultrasound and orbital computed tomography. Amplification of TCR beta CDR3 regions used RNA as the template. HTBI primers drove first-round RT-PCR of the TCR CDR3. TCRdb passed the multiplex PCR reads through MiXCR, listing each CDR3 protein once. The sample includes 400,000 to 550,000 distinct CDR3 sequences, roughly a quarter seen only once; the top ten take over 9%. This CDR3 spans 12 amino acids. Looked up from germline, CDR1 is MNHEY and CDR2 is SVGAGI. The V end lost 4 bases, the J end lost 10 bases, and 13 bases lay between the germline ends.

The receptor was isolated from a woman aged 25-40 years with Graves' ophthalmopathy. The V and J genes are TRBV6-5 and TRBJ1-1, with D perhaps matching TRBD1 (5 bases). Specimen: blood. CDR3: CASSFIGGRAFF. In nucleotides, the CDR3 is TGTGCCAGCAGTTTTATCGGGGGTAGAGCTTTCTTT.